These 19 T cell receptor beta chains were sequenced from one sample in a study of identical twins. TCRdb analysed the 5' RACE reads with MiXCR anew, one entry per CDR3 protein. Here the sample spans under 500,000 distinct CDR3 sequences, roughly an eighth being singletons. This sample also belongs to another study, concerning yellow fever vaccine responses in identical twins.

Sequencing input: CD4+ T cells sorted from blood. These receptors all come from a woman between 18 and 30 years old in good health.

This clonotype was seen more than once but under ten times. This sequence joins TRBV11-2 and TRBJ1-6, with D maybe TRBD1 (5 bases). Germline assignment: CDR1 SGHAT and CDR2 FQNNGV. The CDR3 spans 13 residues. The V gene lost 2 bases and the J gene lost 7 bases, with 6 bases spanning the gap. CDR3 loop: CASSLQGNSPLHF. The CDR3 region has the DNA TGTGCCAGCAGCTTACAGGGAAATTCACCCCTCCACTTT.

The chain employs TRBV4-3 and TRBJ1-2; tentative D call: TRBD1 (6 bases). This CDR3 contains 17 residues. Per germline, CDR1 LGHNA and CDR2 YSLEER. V shed 0 bases and J shed 5 bases, with 19 bases lying between them. Written as DNA, the CDR3 is TGCGCCAGCAGCCAAGATCCGGGGGGCGCGGTTGAGTATGGCTACACCTTC. As protein: CASSQDPGGAVEYGYTF.

The table lists this clonotype with a few counts. This chain uses TRBV2 with TRBJ1-2; the match to TRBD1 covers 7 bases. The length of the CDR3 is 12 residues. V shed 6 bases and J 8 bases; nucleotides not matched to a gene: 6. The germline gives CDR1 SNHLY, CDR2 FYNNEI. CDR3 DNA sequence: TGTGCCAGCAGAGACGGGACAGAAGGCTACACCTTC. Protein: CASRDGTEGYTF.

The V and J genes are TRBV27 and TRBJ1-5; TRBD1 is a possible D gene (6 bases). Germline CDR1 is MNHEY and CDR2 is SMNVEV (reference sequence). This CDR3 spans 15 amino acids. The V and J ends lost 2 bases and 6 bases respectively, with 14 bases between them. CDR3 in amino acids: CASSLGRGLVQPQHF. CDR3 coding DNA: TGTGCCAGCAGTTTAGGAAGGGGGTTGGTTCAGCCCCAGCATTTT.

Here the CDR3 DNA reads TGCAGTGCTCAGACAGGGGGCACTGAAGCTTTCTTT. Its protein is CSAQTGGTEAFF. The chain uses TRBV20-1 and TRBJ1-1; 9 bases fit TRBD1. Germline CDR1 and CDR2: DFQATT and SNEGSKA (reference sequence). There are 12 residues in the CDR3. V trimming: 5 bases; J trimming: 4 bases; junction bases outside the gene matches: 2.

This chain joins TRBV7-2 and TRBJ2-1; D is ambiguous. The CDR3 contains 14 residues. With 5 bases removed from V and 4 bases from J, the gap between germline ends came to 12 bases. Looked up from germline, CDR1 is SGHTA and CDR2 is FQGNSA. This CDR3 is CASSAAAFYNEQFF. For the CDR3, the DNA is TGTGCCAGCAGCGCCGCGGCGTTTTACAATGAGCAGTTCTTC.

This clonotype was observed at least ten times. The chain is built from TRBV4-2 and TRBJ1-2; 10 positions agree with TRBD1. Germline V lookup: CDR1 LGHNA, CDR2 YNFKEQ. J gave up 4 bases and V 4 bases, and 9 bases lay outside the gene matches. This CDR3 comprises 16 residues. The CDR3 reads CASSLHTGQGPYGYTF. The DNA for the CDR3 is TGTGCCAGCAGCCTCCACACGGGACAGGGGCCCTATGGCTACACCTTC.

The chain has TRBV28 and TRBJ2-3; TRBD1 matches at 8 bases. With 4 bases clipped from V and 1 base from J, the junction kept 4 bases outside the gene matches. Germline assignment: CDR1 MDHEN and CDR2 SYDVKM. This CDR3 is 15 amino acids long. The CDR3 spells CASSSPGQGTDTQYF. CDR3 nucleotides: TGTGCCAGCAGTTCACCGGGACAGGGCACAGATACGCAGTATTTT.

This clonotype has a count of ten or more. CDR3 sequence: CASRFRTSGGAYTQYF. In nucleotides, the CDR3 is TGTGCCAGCAGATTTAGGACTAGCGGGGGGGCATATACGCAGTATTTT. The chain uses TRBV7-2 and TRBJ2-3; 15 bases align to TRBD2. This CDR3 comprises 16 residues. The trim removed 6 bases at V and 7 bases at J, leaving 8 bases unmatched. Per the germline V gene, CDR1 is SGHTA and CDR2 is FQGNSA.

In its sample, this clonotype was seen many times. The V call is TRBV6-1, the J call TRBJ2-7; D is unresolved. The CDR3 has 13 residues. V was pared by 4 bases and J by 2 bases, with 9 bases between. CDR1 is MNHNS, CDR2 SASEGT, per germline. CDR3 DNA sequence: TGTGCCAGCAGTGCGACGGCTCCCTACGAGCAGTACTTC. This translates into CASSATAPYEQYF.

This clonotype was seen more than once but under ten times. This chain links TRBV9 with TRBJ2-1, with TRBD2 identical over 14 bases. CDR1 SGDLS and CDR2 YYNGEE come from the germline V gene. The CDR3 has 16 amino acids. With 4 bases clipped from V and 9 bases from J, the junction kept 9 bases outside the gene matches. CDR3 sequence: CASSLMTSGRAGEQFF. The CDR3 DNA reads TGTGCCAGCAGCTTAATGACTAGCGGGAGGGCGGGTGAGCAGTTCTTC.

This rearrangement joins TRBV7-6 to TRBJ2-7; a weak D match, TRBD1 (6 bases). Germline V gives CDR1 SGHVS, CDR2 FNYEAQ. Trimming shortened V by 1 base and J by 12 bases, and 16 bases separated the two germline ends. This CDR3 has 13 amino acids. The CDR3 DNA reads TGTGCCAGCAGCTTAGTTATCAGGGGCCTTTTGTACTTC. Amino acids: CASSLVIRGLLYF. The full variable domain, its missing parts supplied by reference TRBV7-6 and TRBJ2-7, is GAGVSQSPRYKVTKRGQDVALRCDPISGHVSLYWYRQALGQGPEFLTYFNYEAQQDKSGLPNDRFSAERPEGSISTLTIQRTEQRDSAMYRCASSLVIRGLLYFGPGTRLTVT.

This rearrangement joins TRBV25-1 to TRBJ2-7, with D perhaps TRBD2 (5 bases). Trimming shortened V by 5 bases and J by 2 bases, and 13 bases separated the two germline ends. CDR3 length equals 14 residues. Germline CDR1 MGHDK, CDR2 SYGVNS. The CDR3 spells CASSHGRDTYEQYF. The CDR3 nucleotides read TGTGCCAGCAGTCATGGACGGGATACCTACGAGCAGTACTTC.

This clonotype occurred a few times. V usage is TRBV12-3 or TRBV12-4 and J usage is TRBJ1-1; no reliable D call. V was pared by 3 bases and J by 0 bases, with 8 bases between. The CDR3 contains 14 residues. The CDR3 nucleotides are TGTGCCAGCAGTTTTGGGTCCATGAACACTGAAGCTTTCTTT. Residues: CASSFGSMNTEAFF.

The rearrangement links TRBV7-9 to TRBJ2-2; 7 bases align to TRBD1. The V gene end was trimmed by 6 bases and the J gene end by 2 bases; junction bases not matched to a gene: 12. The germline V gene encodes CDR1 SEHNR and CDR2 FQNEAQ (reference sequence). This CDR3 is built from 17 residues. The CDR3 loop is CASSSLRQGQNTGELFF. The DNA for the CDR3 is TGTGCCAGCAGTTCACTACGACAGGGCCAAAACACCGGGGAGCTGTTTTTT. The complete variable domain, with remaining parts taken from reference TRBV7-9 and TRBJ2-2, reads DTGVSQNPRHKITKRGQNVTFRCDPISEHNRLYWYRQTLGQGPEFLTYFQNEAQLEKSRLLSDRFSAERPKGSFSTLEIQRTEQGDSAMYLCASSSLRQGQNTGELFFGEGSRLTVL.

This clonotype was seen more than once but under ten times. The chain has TRBV5-1 and TRBJ1-2, with D possibly TRBD1 on 6 matching bases. This CDR3 spans 15 amino acids. Per germline, CDR1 SGHRS and CDR2 YFSETQ. V dropped 4 bases and J dropped 2 bases, with 15 bases sitting between them. For the CDR3, the DNA is TGCGCCAGCAGCGTGACAGGACCCGCAAACTATGGCTACACCTTC. Translating it yields CASSVTGPANYGYTF.

This clonotype was counted a few times. This rearrangement joins TRBV20-1 to TRBJ2-7; 7 bases are shared with TRBD2. Germline V gene sequence: CDR1 DFQATT, CDR2 SNEGSKA (reference sequence). Trimming removed 3 bases from V and 0 bases from J; junction bases left unmatched: 5. The CDR3 runs 14 residues. CDR3 in amino acids: CSASQGGNSYEQYF. The CDR3 DNA reads as TGCAGTGCTAGTCAGGGAGGGAACTCCTACGAGCAGTACTTC.

J is TRBJ2-4 and V is TRBV20-1, with TRBD2 matching 8 bases. Trimming removed 3 bases from V and 3 bases from J; junction bases left unmatched: 7. The CDR3 runs to 15 residues. Germline V CDR1 and CDR2: DFQATT, SNEGSKA (reference sequence). The CDR3 spells CSASNPGGNKNIQYF. The CDR3 coding sequence is TGCAGTGCTAGTAATCCGGGAGGGAACAAAAACATTCAGTACTTC.

This clonotype was detected a few times. The chain recombines TRBV24-1 with TRBJ2-3, with 7 bases that match TRBD1. CDR3 size: 17 residues. The germline CDR1 and CDR2 sequences are KGHDR and SFDVKD. Trimming cost V 3 bases and J 0 bases; bases outside gene matches: 8. The CDR3 DNA follows: TGTGCCACCAGTGATCAGACCGGGACAGCCAGCACAGATACGCAGTATTTT. The encoded protein is CATSDQTGTASTDTQYF.